These 16 T cell receptor beta chains were sequenced from one sample in a study of blood T cell repertoires in COVID-19. Assay: immunoSEQ multiplex PCR; the TCRdb copy retains only in-frame clones and omits some. The sample has about 340,000 clones, around 91% seen once. The sequencing input was peripheral blood. These receptors were collected from a young woman who had recovered from COVID-19.

This clone occurred a few times. This chain joins TRBV6-4 and TRBJ1-5, with D unclear. The CDR3 consists of 15 residues. CDR1 and CDR2 (germline): MRHNA, SNTAGT. V lost 4 bases to trimming and J lost 2 bases, with 12 bases between them. The CDR3: CASSASGLGNQPQHF. The CDR3 DNA reads TGTGCCAGCAGTGCATCTGGTTTAGGCAATCAGCCCCAGCATTTT.

The chain carries TRBV3-1 (or the pseudogene TRBV3-2) and TRBJ2-7, with a tentative D call TRBD1 (6 bases). The V and J ends lost 2 bases and 4 bases respectively, with 15 bases between them. The length of the CDR3 is 15 residues. From germline, CDR1 is LGHDT and CDR2 YNNKEL (reference sequence). The CDR3 is CASSQRDRWAYEQYV. DNA of the CDR3: TGTGCCAGCAGCCAACGAGACAGGTGGGCTTACGAGCAGTACGTC.

The rearrangement joins TRBV7-2 to TRBJ2-1; perhaps TRBD2 as D (6 bases). The CDR3 length is 14 residues. With 5 bases removed from V and 2 bases from J, the gap between germline ends came to 10 bases. Germline CDR1 SGHTA, CDR2 FQGNSA. The CDR3 loop reads CASSLPGAYNEQFF. CDR3 DNA: TGTGCCAGCAGCCTCCCGGGGGCCTACAATGAGCAGTTCTTC.

The rearrangement links TRBV6-1 to TRBJ1-1, with D possibly being TRBD1 (5 bases). Trimming took off 3 bases at V and 5 bases at J, with 16 bases between the two ends. The CDR3 consists of 15 residues. Per the germline V gene, CDR1 is MNHNS and CDR2 is SASEGT. The CDR3 sequence: CASSDQPAGRTEAFF. The CDR3, as DNA: TGTGCCAGCAGTGACCAACCGGCAGGGAGGACTGAAGCTTTCTTT.

This chain uses TRBV3-1 (or the pseudogene TRBV3-2) with TRBJ1-2, with a possible D match to TRBD1 (6 bases). V was trimmed by 0 bases and J by 5 bases, leaving 13 bases between them. This CDR3 is built from 15 residues. Germline CDR1 reads LGHDT; CDR2 reads YNNKEL (reference sequence). CDR3 nucleotides: TGTGCCAGCAGCCAAGATTTGAACAGGGTTTATGGCTACACCTTC. Encoded protein: CASSQDLNRVYGYTF.

The genes are TRBV2 and TRBJ1-1; TRBD1 matches at 7 bases. The ends lost 7 bases at V and 3 bases at J; junction bases unmatched: 5. The CDR3 runs 13 residues. CDR1 is SNHLY, CDR2 FYNNEI, per germline. The CDR3 loop reads CASTGTEYTEAFF. The DNA for the CDR3 is TGTGCCAGCACTGGGACAGAGTACACTGAAGCTTTCTTT.

The genes are TRBV24-1 and TRBJ1-5; 8 bases map to TRBD1. There are 16 residues in the CDR3. CDR1 is KGHDR, CDR2 SFDVKD, per germline. The J segment lost 2 bases and the V segment lost 3 bases, leaving 5 bases of the junction unmatched. DNA for the CDR3: TGTGCCACCAGTGATCGAGACAGGGGTGGCAATCAGCCCCAGCATTTT. Its translation: CATSDRDRGGNQPQHF.

This chain joins TRBV7-2 and TRBJ2-5; D may be TRBD1 (7 bases). Germline V gene data show CDR1 as SGHTA and CDR2 as FQGNSA. The CDR3 extends over 15 amino acids. V gave up 5 bases and J gave up 5 bases, with 18 bases separating them. CDR3 sequence reads: CASSPGSGGLETQYF. CDR3 nucleotide sequence: TGTGCCAGCAGCCCGGGGTCAGGGGGGTTGGAGACCCAGTACTTC.

The chain carries TRBV5-6 and TRBJ1-1, with D unresolved. Germline lookup yields CDR1 SGHDT and CDR2 YYEEEE. Trimming pared 9 bases from V and 4 bases from J, leaving 16 bases between. The CDR3 runs to 13 residues. CDR3 protein: CATTWGAGTEAFF. The CDR3 DNA follows: TGTGCCACAACCTGGGGAGCCGGCACTGAAGCTTTCTTT.

The chain couples TRBV2 to TRBJ1-2; 7 bases line up with TRBD1. V lost 11 bases to trimming and J lost 1 base; unmatched junction nucleotides: 7. Germline V gene lookup returns CDR1 SNHLY and CDR2 FYNNEI. The CDR3 sequence is 13 residues long. For the CDR3, the DNA is TGTGCCGAGGGGGCAGGTGGTAACTATGGCTACACCTTC. Residues: CAEGAGGNYGYTF.

The chain carries TRBV30 and TRBJ1-3; D unclear. Trimming left V 4 bases short and J 7 bases short, with 11 bases between. CDR1 is GTSNPN, CDR2 SVGIG, per germline (reference sequence). The CDR3 is made up of 12 amino acids. In DNA form, the CDR3 reads TGTGCCTGGACTGCGGGTCGGAACACCATATATTTT. It is translated as CAWTAGRNTIYF.

V gene TRBV11-3 combines with J gene TRBJ1-1, with no clear D. CDR1 SGHNT and CDR2 YENEEA come from the germline V gene. V was clipped by 2 bases and J by 6 bases, with 10 bases between them. This CDR3 contains 13 residues. CDR3 coding DNA: TGTGCCAGCAGCTTAAGCAATTTGGCTGAAGCTTTCTTT. As protein: CASSLSNLAEAFF.

This clone was counted many times. This CDR3 reads CASRPGTANTEAFF. CDR3 DNA sequence: TGTGCCAGCAGACCTGGGACAGCGAACACTGAAGCTTTCTTT. This chain connects TRBV7-9 to TRBJ1-1; 7 nucleotides agree with TRBD1. The CDR3 is 14 residues long. Germline values: CDR1 SEHNR, CDR2 FQNEAQ (reference sequence). The J segment lost 1 base and the V segment lost 6 bases, leaving 5 bases of the junction unmatched.

The chain joins TRBV27 to TRBJ1-1; D is ambiguous. Trimming cost V 9 bases and J 0 bases, with 17 bases left between them. The CDR3 covers 15 residues. Germline CDR1 is MNHEY and CDR2 is SMNVEV (reference sequence). The CDR3 region has the DNA TGTGCCAGTAGATCGTGGGAGGTCATGAACACTGAAGCTTTCTTT. Translating gives CASRSWEVMNTEAFF.

The gene calls are TRBV5-6 and TRBJ1-3, with no clear D. Trimming took 0 bases from V and 1 from J, leaving 11 bases between them. Germline CDR1 reads SGHDT; CDR2 reads YYEEEE. The CDR3 is 16 amino acids. The CDR3 is CASSLAMAASGNTIYF. Here the CDR3 DNA reads TGTGCCAGCAGCTTGGCCATGGCGGCATCTGGAAACACCATATATTTT.

J is TRBJ1-2 and V is TRBV11-3, with TRBD1 matching over 9 bases. Germline V CDR1 and CDR2: SGHNT, YENEEA. There are 14 residues in the CDR3. The V and J ends lost 5 bases and 8 bases, in that order; junction bases with no gene match: 9. CDR3: CASSPGTGTLGYTF. The CDR3 nucleotides are TGTGCCAGCAGCCCCGGGACAGGGACTTTAGGCTACACCTTC.